The present entry profiles one T cell receptor (beta chain) with its context. Its target is unknown. The PCR used 60 Vbeta and 13 Jbeta primers. Assay: immunoSEQ multiplex PCR; the TCRdb copy retains only in-frame clones and omits some. Of around 80,000 clones in the sample, 78% are singletons; the top ten hold 1.5% to 2%. This entry is derived from a study of cytomegalovirus exposure and HLA in healthy donors. The study's findings and limits: Some TCR beta chains (164 of them) were listed as cytomegalovirus-associated. In an earlier analysis, most TCR beta V segments were productive about 87% or about 30% of the time. The authors considered a cluster of highly shared sequence variants likely to be a sequencing artifact. There were some public TCRs occurring in many donors, but most TCR sequences were rare.

Germline V gene lookup returns CDR1 MDHEN and CDR2 SYDVKM. V shed 3 bases, J shed 4 bases, and the junction held 3 bases outside the gene matches. The CDR3 extends over 14 amino acids. The specimen was PBMCs. The TCR originated in a middle-aged man in good health and CMV-seronegative. The V call is TRBV28, the J call TRBJ1-5; 7 positions match TRBD1. The CDR3 loop is CASSFWDRNQPQHF. The CDR3 DNA reads TGTGCCAGCAGTTTCTGGGACAGAAATCAGCCCCAGCATTTT.